Shown below are 16 T cell receptor beta chains from a single sample sequenced in a study of T cell repertoires in aging, cancer and after chemotherapy. Multiplex touch-down PCR with TRB-A/B primers amplified rearranged V-D-J TRB sequences. TCRdb re-called the multiplex PCR reads with MiXCR, one entry per CDR3 protein. The data show 9,300 or so distinct CDR3 sequences, about 22% seen once. The template was genomic DNA from peripheral blood, not RNA. Sequencing input: blood. The receptors come from a human donor with a blood cancer. The donor label of this sample is uncertain.

By its share, this clonotype is medium-sized. This chain connects TRBV27 to TRBJ2-6, with D unclear. From germline, CDR1 is MNHEY and CDR2 SMNVEV (reference sequence). The CDR3 covers 15 residues. The V end lost 4 bases, the J end lost 0 bases, and 7 bases lay between the germline ends. For the CDR3, the DNA is TGTGCCAGCAGTTCCCCCATCTCTGGGGCCAACGTCCTGACTTTC. It encodes CASSSPISGANVLTF. The full variable domain, in which reference TRBV27 and TRBJ2-6 provide the parts outside the CDR3, is EAQVTQNPRYLITVTGKKLTVTCSQNMNHEYMSWYRQDPGLGLRQIYYSMNVEVTDKGDVPEGYKVSRKEKRNFPLILESPSPNQTSLYFCASSSPISGANVLTFGAGSRLTVL.

As regards this clonotype: Since a much larger clone is just one base distant, this may be a read error. The chain employs TRBV5-4 and TRBJ2-3, with 9 bases fitting TRBD2. CDR1 is SGHNT and CDR2 is YYREEE in the germline V gene (reference sequence). J gave up 5 bases and V 6 bases, and 16 bases lay outside the gene matches. CDR3 length: 17 residues. This chain's CDR3 is CASINGGLAGRRDTQYF. In DNA form, the CDR3 reads TGTGCCAGCATCAATGGGGGGCTAGCGGGACGTCGAGATACGCAGTATTTT.

The chain uses TRBV15 and TRBJ1-5, with TRBD1 matching over 8 bases. The CDR3 sequence is 17 residues long. Trimming removed 2 bases from V and 12 bases from J; junction bases left unmatched: 18. Germline CDR1 LNHNV, CDR2 YYDKDF (reference sequence). CDR3 DNA: TGTGCCACCAGCAGAAAACAGACAGGGACAGGAGGGGGGCTCCAGCATTTT. Translating it yields CATSRKQTGTGGGLQHF.

The chain couples TRBV7-9 to TRBJ1-2; D uncertain. Germline CDR1 and CDR2: SEHNR and FQNEAQ (reference sequence). CDR3 length equals 16 residues. The V gene lost 1 base and the J gene lost 4 bases, with 16 bases spanning the gap. The CDR3 protein is CASSLEGYRSSYGYTF. The CDR3 bases are TGTGCCAGCAGCTTAGAGGGTTACAGAAGTTCCTATGGCTACACCTTC.

This clonotype was observed a handful of times. The rearrangement joins TRBV28 to TRBJ1-3; D may be TRBD1 (5 bases). Germline assignment: CDR1 MDHEN and CDR2 SYDVKM. The CDR3 has 15 residues. Trimming stripped 1 base from V and 4 bases from J, with 11 bases between. This CDR3 reads CASSLSAGVGNTIYF. CDR3 DNA sequence: TGTGCCAGCAGTTTATCGGCGGGGGTCGGAAACACCATATATTTT.

The chain has TRBV5-1 and TRBJ1-1, with D tentatively TRBD1 (6 bases). The V gene lost 4 bases and the J gene lost 2 bases, with 18 bases spanning the gap. The CDR3 has 16 amino acids. Germline CDR1 SGHRS, CDR2 YFSETQ. This CDR3 is CASSPLTGTSNTEAFF. CDR3 in DNA: TGCGCCAGCAGCCCGCTAACCGGGACATCAAACACTGAAGCTTTCTTT. The full variable domain, in which reference TRBV5-1 and TRBJ1-1 provide the parts outside the CDR3, is KAGVTQTPRYLIKTRGQQVTLSCSPISGHRSVSWYQQTPGQGLQFLFEYFSETQRNKGNFPGRFSGRQFSNSRSEMNVSTLELGDSALYLCASSPLTGTSNTEAFFGQGTRLTVV.

This clonotype appeared many times. DNA for the CDR3: TGTGCCAGCAGTCCCTCCGGGACAGGGACCGACTATGGCTACACCTTC. Its translation is CASSPSGTGTDYGYTF. The chain employs TRBV6-2 or TRBV6-3 and TRBJ1-2, with 9 bases aligning to TRBD1. This CDR3 is 16 amino acids long. The germline V gene has CDR1 MNHEY and CDR2 SVGEGT. V shed 5 bases, J shed 3 bases, and the junction held 10 bases outside the gene matches.

In its sample, this clonotype was seen many times. The CDR3: CASSMGYRGEAFF. The CDR3 DNA follows: TGTGCCAGTAGTATGGGTTACAGGGGTGAAGCTTTCTTT. The gene calls are TRBV19 and TRBJ1-1; 7 positions match TRBD1. The length of the CDR3 is 13 residues. Germline CDR1 and CDR2: LNHDA and SQIVND (reference sequence). V shed 3 bases and J 7 bases; nucleotides not matched to a gene: 5.

The table lists this clonotype with many counts. This rearrangement joins TRBV5-4 to TRBJ1-2; D possibly corresponds to TRBD1 (6 bases). The length of the CDR3 is 13 residues. V dropped 4 bases and J dropped 4 bases, with 11 bases sitting between them. Per the germline V gene, CDR1 is SGHNT and CDR2 is YYREEE (reference sequence). The DNA for the CDR3 is TGTGCCAGCAGCCCTGACAGGACCTATGGCTACACCTTC. This gives the protein CASSPDRTYGYTF.

CDR3 sequence (DNA): TGTGCCAGCAGTTTAGAGTACACCATATATTTT. Protein sequence: CASSLEYTIYF. V gene TRBV12-3 or TRBV12-4 combines with J gene TRBJ1-3; D is unresolved. The CDR3 covers 11 residues. Trimming removed 1 base at V and 8 bases at J, with 3 bases between.

Worth noting for this clonotype: A much larger clone lies a single base off, so this may be a read error. J is TRBJ2-7 and V is TRBV27; D might be TRBD1 (6 bases). Trimming removed 4 bases from V and 6 bases from J, with 13 bases in between. Germline V lookup: CDR1 MNHEY, CDR2 SMNVEV (reference sequence). The length of the CDR3 is 13 residues. The CDR3: CASSWDTGTEQYF. The CDR3 DNA follows: TGTGCCAGCAGTTGGGATACAGGGACCGAGCAGTACTTC.

The chain couples TRBV6-1 to TRBJ1-1; a weak D match, TRBD1 (6 bases). The CDR3 contains 14 residues. Germline V CDR1 and CDR2: MNHNS, SASEGT. V lost 2 bases, J lost 3 bases, and 10 bases lay in between. CDR3 protein: CASSERAGDTEAFF. As DNA, the CDR3 is TGTGCCAGCAGTGAACGGGCAGGGGACACTGAAGCTTTCTTT.

The CDR3 DNA reads as TGTGCCAGCAGCTTAGAGACATGGCATGAGCAGTTCTTC. Its translation is CASSLETWHEQFF. The V call is TRBV7-2, the J call TRBJ2-1; D unclear. The CDR3 runs to 13 residues. CDR1 and CDR2 (germline): SGHTA, FQGNSA. Trimming shortened V by 1 base and J by 8 bases, and 9 bases separated the two germline ends.

This chain links TRBV2 with TRBJ2-1; TRBD1 matches 9 bases. The CDR3 is made up of 14 amino acids. The junction had 4 bases not matched to a gene; V was cut back by 0 bases and J by 10 bases. The V gene's germline CDR1 is SNHLY and CDR2 FYNNEI. The CDR3 is CASSEARTGGEQFF. In DNA, the CDR3 is TGTGCCAGCAGTGAAGCACGAACAGGGGGCGAGCAGTTCTTC.

The gene calls are TRBV18 and TRBJ2-7; 9 bases align to TRBD1. J gave up 3 bases and V 10 bases, and 7 bases lay outside the gene matches. The CDR3 sequence is 13 residues long. CDR1 is KGHSH and CDR2 is LQKENI in the germline V gene. This chain's CDR3 is CATSPGQGYEQYF. Here the CDR3 DNA reads TGTGCCACGAGCCCGGGACAGGGCTACGAGCAGTACTTC.

The V gene is TRBV5-5, the J gene TRBJ1-5; D is possibly TRBD1 (6 bases). Germline lookup yields CDR1 SGHKS and CDR2 YYEKEE (reference sequence). This CDR3 is 15 amino acids long. Trimming removed 0 bases from V and 4 bases from J, with 11 bases in between. In nucleotides, the CDR3 is TGTGCCAGCAGCTTGGCCGGGACACTTAATCAGCCCCAGCATTTT. Encoded protein: CASSLAGTLNQPQHF. The full variable domain, with the rest looked up from reference TRBV5-5 and TRBJ1-5, is DAGVTQSPTHLIKTRGQQVTLRCSPISGHKSVSWYQQVLGQGPQFIFQYYEKEERGRGNFPDRFSARQFPNYSSELNVNALLLGDSALYLCASSLAGTLNQPQHFGDGTRLSIL.